This T cell receptor (beta chain) was sequenced for a study of T cell responses to AZD1222 COVID-19 vaccine. For this clone: The antigen is unknown.

Study-level results: The study found vaccine-associated CD4 TCRs spanning spike, dominant at 160-218 and 743-854. Repertoire sampling occurred only after the peak T cell response. Reports indicate that nearly half of spike-specific TCRs are directed at unmutated variant regions. Donors were chiefly white British, with a greater number of females, and clonal diversity was perhaps underestimated.

Using immunoSEQ multiplex PCR, the repertoire was profiled, and TCRdb retains in-frame clones only, with some absent. The sample has roughly 140,000 clones; roughly nine tenths are singletons. The sample was peripheral blood, taken on day 0 of AZD1222 vaccination. The origin of this receptor is an adult in good health.

CDR3: CASRLPGGGAKNIQYF. In nucleotides, the CDR3 is TGTGCCAGCAGGTTACCGGGAGGTGGAGCCAAAAACATTCAGTACTTC. The V gene is TRBV3-1 (or the pseudogene TRBV3-2), the J gene TRBJ2-4; TRBD2 aligns across 7 bases. Germline CDR1 and CDR2: LGHDT and YNNKEL (reference sequence). V lost 6 bases to trimming and J lost 0 bases; unmatched junction nucleotides: 8. The length of the CDR3 is 16 residues.